This T cell receptor beta chain was profiled in a study of T cells in Graves' hyperthyroidism and ophthalmopathy. Disease duration under 2 months; hyperthyroidism patients were aged 18 to 65. Uncontrolled infection, other autoimmune disease, pregnancy or lactation barred patients from enrollment. Diagnosis rested on symptoms, serum thyroxine and TRAb, thyroid ultrasound, and orbital computed tomography. PBMCs came from 10 ml fresh peripheral blood. Trimming removed 3 bases from V and 5 bases from J; junction bases left unmatched: 7. Germline V gives CDR1 SGHTS, CDR2 YDEGEE. The CDR3 has 14 residues. This clonotype was counted at least ten times. The TCR beta CDR3 regions underwent amplification using RNA transcripts as the source. The HTBI primer set was used in a first-round RT-PCR of the TCR CDR3. A single record per CDR3 protein comes from TCRdb applying MiXCR to the multiplex PCR reads. This table has roughly 130,000 distinct CDR3 sequences, over 20% appearing once.

This receptor was obtained from a woman aged 45-65 years with Graves' hyperthyroidism that later progressed to Graves' ophthalmopathy. Sample: blood. The chain is built from TRBV5-8 and TRBJ2-7; 8 bases match TRBD2. The CDR3 here is CASSYGTSRNEQYF. CDR3 bases: TGTGCCAGCAGCTATGGGACTAGTCGGAACGAGCAGTACTTC.